Below, one T cell receptor (beta chain) is given with its context. The antigen is unknown. This specimen belongs to a study of TIL therapy for anti-PD-1-resistant metastatic lung cancer. Whole-study context: A handful of tumors were EGFR-mutant and two were ALK-rearranged. Notes on the study in general: Many TIL product clones were absent from baseline tumor, suggesting clonal contraction.

Time point defined: pre-treatment sample, taken before nivolumab and TIL therapy. The tumor samples were excised metastases, mostly pleural nodules or supraclavicular lymph nodes. Progressing patients received lymphodepletion, expanded TIL infusion and IL-2. V was trimmed by 4 bases and J by 6 bases, leaving 12 bases between them. The germline gives CDR1 MNHEY, CDR2 SVGEGT. The CDR3 spans 14 residues. The immunoSEQ assay was v3. Some clones are missing from TCRdb's copy, which holds only in-frame ones; the method was immunoSEQ multiplex PCR. The sample carries approximately 92,000 clones, about three fifths recorded once.

Sequenced material: tumor tissue, taken at baseline. This rearrangement joins TRBV6-2 or TRBV6-3 to TRBJ2-2; unclear D gene. The TCR sequence derives from a person aged 25 to 80 with non-small cell lung cancer. The CDR3 DNA follows: TGTGCCAGCAGTTCCCTAATCTTGGCCGGGGAGCTGTTTTTT. Translated: CASSSLILAGELFF.